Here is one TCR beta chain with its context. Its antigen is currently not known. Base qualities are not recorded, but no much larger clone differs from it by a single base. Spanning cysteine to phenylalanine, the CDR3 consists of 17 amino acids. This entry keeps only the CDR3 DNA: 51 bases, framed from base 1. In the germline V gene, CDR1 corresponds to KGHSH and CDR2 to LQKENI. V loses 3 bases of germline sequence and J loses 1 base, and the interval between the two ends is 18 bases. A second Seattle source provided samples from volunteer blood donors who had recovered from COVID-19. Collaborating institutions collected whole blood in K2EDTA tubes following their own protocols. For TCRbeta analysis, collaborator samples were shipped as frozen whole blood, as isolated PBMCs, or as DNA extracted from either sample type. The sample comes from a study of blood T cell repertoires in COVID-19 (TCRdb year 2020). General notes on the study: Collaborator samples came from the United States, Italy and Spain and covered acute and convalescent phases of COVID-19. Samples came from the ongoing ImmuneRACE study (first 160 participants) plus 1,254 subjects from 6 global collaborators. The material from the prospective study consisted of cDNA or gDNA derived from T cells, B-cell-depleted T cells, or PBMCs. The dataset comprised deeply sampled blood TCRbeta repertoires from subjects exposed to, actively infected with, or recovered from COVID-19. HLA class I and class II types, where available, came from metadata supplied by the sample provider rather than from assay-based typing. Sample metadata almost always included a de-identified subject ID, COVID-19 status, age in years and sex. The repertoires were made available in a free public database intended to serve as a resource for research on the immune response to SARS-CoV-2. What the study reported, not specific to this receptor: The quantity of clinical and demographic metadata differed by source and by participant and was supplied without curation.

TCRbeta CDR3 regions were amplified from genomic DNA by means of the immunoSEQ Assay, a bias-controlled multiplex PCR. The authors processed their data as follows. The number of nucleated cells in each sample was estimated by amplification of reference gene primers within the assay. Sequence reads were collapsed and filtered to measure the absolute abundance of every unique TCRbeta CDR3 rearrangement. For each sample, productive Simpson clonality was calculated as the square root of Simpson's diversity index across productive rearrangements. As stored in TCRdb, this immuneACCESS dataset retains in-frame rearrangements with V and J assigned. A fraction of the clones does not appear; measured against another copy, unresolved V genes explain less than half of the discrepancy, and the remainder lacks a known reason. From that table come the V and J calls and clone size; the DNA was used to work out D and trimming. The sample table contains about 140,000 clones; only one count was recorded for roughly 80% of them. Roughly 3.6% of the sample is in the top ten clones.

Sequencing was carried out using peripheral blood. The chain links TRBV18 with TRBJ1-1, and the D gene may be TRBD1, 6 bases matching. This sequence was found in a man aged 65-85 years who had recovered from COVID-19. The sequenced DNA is TGTGCCAGCTCACCCTCAACAGGGCGGCGTTCGAACACTGAAGCTTTCTTT. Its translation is CASSPSTGRRSNTEAFF. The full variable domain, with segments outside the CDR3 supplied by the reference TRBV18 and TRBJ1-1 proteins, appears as NAGVMQNPRHLVRRRGQEARLRCSPMKGHSHVYWYRQLPEEGLKFMVYLQKENIIDESGMPKERFSAEFPKEGPSILRIQQVVRGDSAAYFCASSPSTGRRSNTEAFFGQGTRLTVV.